This entry lists 17 T cell receptor beta chains sequenced from one sample in a study of identical twins. MiXCR, applied by TCRdb to the 5' RACE reads, yields one record per CDR3 protein. The data hold 400,000 to 550,000 distinct CDR3 sequences, with 20% to 25% observed a single time. This sample was also put to use in a study of T cells expressing NK-cell markers.

Material for sequencing was CD4+ T cells sorted from blood. Receptor source: a woman aged 18-29 years in good health.

This clonotype was detected only once. This sequence joins TRBV5-5 and TRBJ2-1, with D possibly matching TRBD2 (5 bases). The germline V gene encodes CDR1 SGHKS and CDR2 YYEKEE (reference sequence). This CDR3 has 12 residues. The V end was cut by 5 bases, the J end by 9 bases, with 12 bases between. The CDR3 loop reads CASRLLAGEQFF. In DNA, the CDR3 is TGTGCCAGCAGACTGCTAGCAGGTGAGCAGTTCTTC.

This clonotype was picked up a small number of times. The chain couples TRBV5-5 to TRBJ2-5; D unresolved. Germline loops: CDR1 SGHKS, CDR2 YYEKEE (reference sequence). The ends were cut back, 1 base at V and 4 bases at J, with 5 bases in the middle. The length of the CDR3 is 12 residues. The CDR3 sequence: CASSLFSETQYF. The CDR3 DNA sequence: TGTGCCAGCAGCTTGTTTTCAGAGACCCAGTACTTC.

This clonotype was counted between two and nine times. V and J are TRBV12-3 or TRBV12-4 and TRBJ2-5; 12 bases align to TRBD2. V trimming: 6 bases; J trimming: 5 bases; junction bases outside the gene matches: 10. The CDR3 contains 16 residues. For the CDR3, the DNA is TGTGCCAGCAGATTCCGACTAGCGGGAGCGAGGGAGACCCAGTACTTC. It encodes CASRFRLAGARETQYF.

This clonotype was seen a few times. CDR3 sequence reads: CASSLQATNEKLFF. The CDR3 region has the DNA TGTGCCAGCAGCTTACAGGCAACTAATGAAAAACTGTTTTTT. The rearrangement links TRBV5-6 to TRBJ1-4; maybe TRBD1 (5 bases). The V and J ends lost 2 bases and 0 bases respectively, with 5 bases between them. Germline CDR1 reads SGHDT; CDR2 reads YYEEEE. The CDR3 has 14 amino acids.

This clonotype was counted only a few times. This chain uses TRBV6-2 or TRBV6-3 with TRBJ2-2; D is possibly TRBD1 or TRBD2 (5 bases each). The length of the CDR3 is 17 residues. Trimming stripped 2 bases from V and 2 bases from J, with 15 bases between. Per the germline V gene, CDR1 is MNHEY and CDR2 is SVGEGT. This CDR3 reads CASSYEDGAANTGELFF. In nucleotides, the CDR3 is TGTGCCAGCAGTTACGAGGACGGGGCGGCCAACACCGGGGAGCTGTTTTTT.

This chain uses TRBV9 with TRBJ2-2; 8 positions match TRBD2. The V segment lost 4 bases and the J segment 2 bases; nucleotides outside the gene matches: 7. The CDR3 has 16 residues. From germline, CDR1 is SGDLS and CDR2 YYNGEE. The chain's CDR3 is CASSMYLAGNTGELFF. CDR3 sequence (DNA): TGTGCCAGCAGCATGTACTTAGCGGGAAACACCGGGGAGCTGTTTTTT.

This clonotype was counted only a few times. This chain connects TRBV7-9 to TRBJ2-1; 10 bases match TRBD1. Per germline, CDR1 SEHNR and CDR2 FQNEAQ (reference sequence). Trimming at V came to 5 bases and at J to 8 bases, leaving 9 bases not matched to a gene. The CDR3 consists of 15 residues. The CDR3 DNA reads as TGTGCCAGCAGCCACCGGGACAGGGGACGGCATGAGCAGTTCTTC. Protein sequence: CASSHRDRGRHEQFF.

The rearrangement links TRBV7-6 to TRBJ2-3, with 8 bases aligning to TRBD1. Losses at the gene ends were 5 bases for V and 3 bases for J; bases not matched to a gene: 10. From germline, CDR1 is SGHVS and CDR2 FNYEAQ. This CDR3 region has 16 residues. In nucleotides, the CDR3 is TGTGCCAGCAGCCATCCCCGGGACAGGTGGACAGATACGCAGTATTTT. It is translated as CASSHPRDRWTDTQYF.

The CDR3 nucleotides read TGTGCCAGCTCGCCCGACAGGGCAAGGGAGCAGTTCTTC. Protein: CASSPDRAREQFF. The gene calls are TRBV18 and TRBJ2-1; 7 nucleotides match TRBD1. The CDR3 consists of 13 residues. Trimming removed 6 bases from V and 10 bases from J; junction bases left unmatched: 9. Per germline, CDR1 KGHSH and CDR2 LQKENI.

This clonotype was observed a few times. The V gene is TRBV20-1, the J gene TRBJ1-1, with unresolved D. V lost 0 bases and J lost 0, with 2 bases in between. The CDR3 covers 12 residues. Per the germline V gene, CDR1 is DFQATT and CDR2 is SNEGSKA (reference sequence). CDR3 bases: TGCAGTGCTAGAGAGCTGAACACTGAAGCTTTCTTT. This sequence encodes CSARELNTEAFF.

The rearrangement links TRBV20-1 to TRBJ1-5, with D hard to call. The CDR3 is made up of 15 amino acids. Trimming took off 0 bases at V and 11 bases at J, with 20 bases between the two ends. The germline gives CDR1 DFQATT, CDR2 SNEGSKA (reference sequence). CDR3 loop: CSARDAMGFQESQHF. Here the CDR3 DNA reads TGCAGTGCTAGAGATGCTATGGGATTCCAGGAGTCCCAGCATTTT.

The chain uses TRBV7-2 and TRBJ1-4, with D perhaps matching TRBD1 (5 bases). The length of the CDR3 is 14 residues. The V end lost 7 bases, the J end lost 7 bases, and 16 bases lay between the germline ends. Germline loops: CDR1 SGHTA, CDR2 FQGNSA. CDR3 coding DNA: TGTGCCAGCACAGACAGAGGACGGGTTGAAAAACTGTTTTTT. Amino acids: CASTDRGRVEKLFF.

The V call is TRBV7-2, the J call TRBJ2-3; D perhaps matches TRBD2 (6 bases). Between the trimmed V and J ends, which lost 3 bases and 3 bases, there was a span of 13 bases. CDR3 size: 15 residues. Germline values: CDR1 SGHTA, CDR2 FQGNSA. DNA for the CDR3: TGTGCCAGCAGCTTGGGAGGCCTTGGGACAGATACGCAGTATTTT. Its protein is CASSLGGLGTDTQYF. Drawing the rest from reference TRBV7-2 and TRBJ2-3, the complete variable domain is GAGVSQSPSNKVTEKGKDVELRCDPISGHTALYWYRQSLGQGLEFLIYFQGNSAPDKSGLPSDRFSAERTGGSVSTLTIQRTQQEDSAVYLCASSLGGLGTDTQYFGPGTRLTVL.

This clonotype was observed a few times. The gene calls are TRBV9 and TRBJ2-1, with TRBD2 matching over 9 bases. The CDR3 loop spans 16 amino acids. Trimming cost V 0 bases and J 12 bases; bases outside gene matches: 13. Germline CDR1 reads SGDLS; CDR2 reads YYNGEE. CDR3 DNA sequence: TGTGCCAGCAGCGTAGGTTTAGCGGGGGCCCCGGGCGGGCAGTTCTTC. Translating it yields CASSVGLAGAPGGQFF.

The V and J genes are TRBV11-2 and TRBJ2-2, with D maybe TRBD2 (5 bases). Germline V gene lookup returns CDR1 SGHAT and CDR2 FQNNGV. The CDR3 has 14 residues. Trimming removed 9 bases at V and 8 bases at J, with 19 bases between. The DNA of the CDR3 is TGTGCCAGTCACAGTCAGAGGGCACAAGGGGAGCTGTTTTTT. Its protein product is CASHSQRAQGELFF.

This clonotype has ten or more counts. The genes are TRBV12-3 or TRBV12-4 and TRBJ2-1; 7 bases are shared with TRBD2. J lost 9 bases, V lost 6 bases, and 8 bases had no gene match. The CDR3 is made up of 13 amino acids. The CDR3 protein is CASRGGEVSEQFF. As DNA, the CDR3 is TGTGCCAGCAGGGGAGGGGAGGTTAGTGAGCAGTTCTTC.

This clonotype occurred a few times. The chain links TRBV20-1 to TRBJ2-5; 7 positions agree with TRBD2. Trimming cost V 4 bases and J 0 bases; bases outside gene matches: 8. The germline V gene has CDR1 DFQATT and CDR2 SNEGSKA (reference sequence). This CDR3 comprises 15 residues. The CDR3 loop reads CSAKPDGTNQETQYF. The CDR3 DNA reads as TGCAGTGCTAAACCCGACGGGACTAACCAAGAGACCCAGTACTTC.